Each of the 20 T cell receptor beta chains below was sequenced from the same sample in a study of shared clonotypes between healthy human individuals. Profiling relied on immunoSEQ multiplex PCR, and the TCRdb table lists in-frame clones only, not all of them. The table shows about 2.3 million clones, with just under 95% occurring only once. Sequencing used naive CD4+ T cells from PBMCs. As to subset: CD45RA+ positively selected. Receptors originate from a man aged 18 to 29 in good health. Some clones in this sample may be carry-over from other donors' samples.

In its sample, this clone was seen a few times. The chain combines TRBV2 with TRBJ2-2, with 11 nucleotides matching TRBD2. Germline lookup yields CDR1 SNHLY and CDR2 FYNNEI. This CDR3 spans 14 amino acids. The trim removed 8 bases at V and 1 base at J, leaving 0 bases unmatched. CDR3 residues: CASGTSGNTGELFF. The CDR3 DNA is TGTGCCAGCGGGACTAGCGGGAACACCGGGGAGCTGTTTTTT.

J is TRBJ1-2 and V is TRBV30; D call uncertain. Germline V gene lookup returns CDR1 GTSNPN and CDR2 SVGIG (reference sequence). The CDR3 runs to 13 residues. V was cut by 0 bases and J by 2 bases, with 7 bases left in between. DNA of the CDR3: TGTGCCTGGAGTGTATGGGCGAACTATGGCTACACCTTC. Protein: CAWSVWANYGYTF. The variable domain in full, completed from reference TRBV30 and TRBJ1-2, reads SQTIHQWPATLVQPVGSPLSLECTVEGTSNPNLYWYRQAAGRGLQLLFYSVGIGQISSEVPQNLSASRPQDRQFILSSKKLLLSDSGFYLCAWSVWANYGYTFGSGTRLTVV.

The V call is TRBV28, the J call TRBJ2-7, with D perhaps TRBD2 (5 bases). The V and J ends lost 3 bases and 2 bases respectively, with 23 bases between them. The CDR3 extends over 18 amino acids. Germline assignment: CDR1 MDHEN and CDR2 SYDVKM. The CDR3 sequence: CASSFVGSRDSRPYEQYF. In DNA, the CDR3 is TGTGCCAGCAGTTTTGTCGGGTCCCGGGATTCCCGGCCCTACGAGCAGTACTTC.

In DNA, the CDR3 is TGTGCCAGCAGACGAGGGGAGGGCGACAGGCGGACCTTCAAACCCTACGAGCAGTACTTC. Amino acid sequence: CASRRGEGDRRTFKPYEQYF. This chain uses TRBV27 with TRBJ2-7, with D maybe TRBD2 (7 bases). The germline gives CDR1 MNHEY, CDR2 SMNVEV (reference sequence). The CDR3 is 20 residues long. Trimming stripped 6 bases from V and 2 bases from J, with 32 bases between.

Written as DNA, the CDR3 is TGTGCCAGCAGTCCCGCGGGAGGGCCGCGGGACGAGCAGTACTTC. Protein: CASSPAGGPRDEQYF. The J gene is TRBJ2-7, the V gene TRBV28; TRBD2 agrees at 9 bases. This CDR3 comprises 15 residues. V lost 5 bases, J lost 5 bases, and 10 bases stayed unmatched. Germline-derived CDR1 and CDR2 are MDHEN and SYDVKM.

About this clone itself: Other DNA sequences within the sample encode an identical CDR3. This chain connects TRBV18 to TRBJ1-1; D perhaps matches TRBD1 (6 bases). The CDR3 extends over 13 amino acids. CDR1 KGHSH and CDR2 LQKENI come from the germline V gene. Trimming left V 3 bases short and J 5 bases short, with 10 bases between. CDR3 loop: CASSPRGVTEAFF. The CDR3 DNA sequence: TGTGCCAGCTCACCCAGGGGAGTGACTGAAGCTTTCTTT.

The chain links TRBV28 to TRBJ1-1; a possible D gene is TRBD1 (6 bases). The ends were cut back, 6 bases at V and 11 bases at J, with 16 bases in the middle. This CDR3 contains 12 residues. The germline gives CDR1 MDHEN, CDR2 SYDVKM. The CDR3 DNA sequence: TGTGCCAGCAGGGAGGGGGTACAGGGCGCTTTCTTT. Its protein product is CASREGVQGAFF.

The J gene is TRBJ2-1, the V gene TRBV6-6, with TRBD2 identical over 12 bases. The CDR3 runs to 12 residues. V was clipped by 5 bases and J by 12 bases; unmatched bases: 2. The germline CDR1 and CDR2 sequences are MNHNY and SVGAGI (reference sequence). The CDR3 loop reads CASSETSGRQFF. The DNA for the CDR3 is TGTGCCAGCAGTGAGACTAGCGGGAGGCAGTTCTTC.

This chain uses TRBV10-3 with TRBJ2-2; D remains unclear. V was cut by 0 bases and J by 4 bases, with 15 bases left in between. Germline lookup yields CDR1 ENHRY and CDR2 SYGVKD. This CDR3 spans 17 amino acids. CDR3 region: CAISESSIGFGTGELFF. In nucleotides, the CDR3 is TGTGCCATCAGTGAGTCGTCAATAGGCTTTGGCACCGGGGAGCTGTTTTTT.

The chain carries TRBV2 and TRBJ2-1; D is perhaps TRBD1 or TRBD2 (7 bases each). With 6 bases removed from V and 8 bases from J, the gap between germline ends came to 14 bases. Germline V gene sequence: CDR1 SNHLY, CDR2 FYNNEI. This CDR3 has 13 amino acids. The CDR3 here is CASSWEGAYEQFF. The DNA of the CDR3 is TGTGCCAGCAGCTGGGAGGGGGCCTATGAGCAGTTCTTC.

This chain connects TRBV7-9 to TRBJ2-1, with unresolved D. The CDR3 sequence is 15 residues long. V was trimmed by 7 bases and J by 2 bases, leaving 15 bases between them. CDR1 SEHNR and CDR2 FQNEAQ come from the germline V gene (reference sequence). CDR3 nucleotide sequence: TGTGCCAGCACCCCAAGGGTGACCGCCTACAATGAGCAGTTCTTC. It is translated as CASTPRVTAYNEQFF.

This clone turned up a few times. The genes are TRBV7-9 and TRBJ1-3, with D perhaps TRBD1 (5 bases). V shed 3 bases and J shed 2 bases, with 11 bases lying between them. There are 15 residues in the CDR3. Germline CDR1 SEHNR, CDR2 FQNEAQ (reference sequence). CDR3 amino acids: CASSFPTATGNTIYF. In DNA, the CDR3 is TGTGCCAGCAGCTTCCCGACAGCTACTGGAAACACCATATATTTT.

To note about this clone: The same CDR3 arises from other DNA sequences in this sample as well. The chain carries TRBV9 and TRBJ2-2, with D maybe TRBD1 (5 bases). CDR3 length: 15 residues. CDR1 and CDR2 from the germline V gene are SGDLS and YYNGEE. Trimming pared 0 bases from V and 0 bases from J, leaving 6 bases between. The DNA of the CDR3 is TGTGCCAGCAGCGTAGTAGGGGCGAACACCGGGGAGCTGTTTTTT. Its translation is CASSVVGANTGELFF.

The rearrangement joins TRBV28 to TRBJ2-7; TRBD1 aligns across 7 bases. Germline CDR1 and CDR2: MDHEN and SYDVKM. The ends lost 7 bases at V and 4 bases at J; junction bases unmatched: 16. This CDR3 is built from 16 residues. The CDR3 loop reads CASTNTRGQGKYEQYF. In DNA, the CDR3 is TGTGCCAGCACCAACACGAGGGGGCAGGGGAAATACGAGCAGTACTTC.

Here the CDR3 reads CSVEGTNEKLFF. CDR3 nucleotide sequence: TGCAGCGTTGAGGGTACTAATGAAAAACTGTTTTTT. The chain links TRBV29-1 to TRBJ1-4; D is uncertain. V shed 3 bases and J shed 2 bases, with 4 bases lying between them. CDR1 and CDR2 from the germline V gene are SQVTM and ANQGSEA. The CDR3 loop spans 12 amino acids.

CDR3 nucleotide sequence: TGTGCCAGCAGCCGCACCGGGAGCGGGGCCACCTACGAGCAGTACTTC. Protein product: CASSRTGSGATYEQYF. The rearrangement uses TRBV5-4 and TRBJ2-7; the match to TRBD2 covers 7 bases. Looked up from germline, CDR1 is SGHNT and CDR2 is YYREEE (reference sequence). CDR3 length equals 16 residues. V shed 4 bases and J 2 bases; nucleotides not matched to a gene: 12.

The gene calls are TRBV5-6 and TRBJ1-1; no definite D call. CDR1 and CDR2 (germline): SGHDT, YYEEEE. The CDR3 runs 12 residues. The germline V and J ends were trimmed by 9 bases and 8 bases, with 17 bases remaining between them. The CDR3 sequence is CATWKRAGEAFF. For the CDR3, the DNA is TGTGCCACTTGGAAAAGGGCGGGGGAAGCTTTCTTT.

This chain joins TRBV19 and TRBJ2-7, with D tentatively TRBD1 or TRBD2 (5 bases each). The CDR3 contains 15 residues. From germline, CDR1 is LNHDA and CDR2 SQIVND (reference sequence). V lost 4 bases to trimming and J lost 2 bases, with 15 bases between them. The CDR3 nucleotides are TGTGCCAGTAGTAAAACCTGGGACGGGCCCTACGAGCAGTACTTC. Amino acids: CASSKTWDGPYEQYF.

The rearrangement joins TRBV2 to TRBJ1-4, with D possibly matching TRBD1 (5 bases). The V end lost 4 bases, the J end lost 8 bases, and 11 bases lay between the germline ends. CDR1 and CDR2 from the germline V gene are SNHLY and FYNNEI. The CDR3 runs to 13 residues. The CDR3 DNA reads TGTGCCAGCAGTGGGGAGGGGTACGAAAAACTGTTTTTT. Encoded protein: CASSGEGYEKLFF. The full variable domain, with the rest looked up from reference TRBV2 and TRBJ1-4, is EPEVTQTPSHQVTQMGQEVILRCVPISNHLYFYWYRQILGQKVEFLVSFYNNEISEKSEIFDDQFSVERPDGSNFTLKIRSTKLEDSAMYFCASSGEGYEKLFFGSGTQLSVL.

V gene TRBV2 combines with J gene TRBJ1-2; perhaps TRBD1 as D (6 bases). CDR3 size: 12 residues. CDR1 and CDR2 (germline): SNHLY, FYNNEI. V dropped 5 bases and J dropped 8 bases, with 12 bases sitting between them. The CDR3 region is CASSSRGEGYTF. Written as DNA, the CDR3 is TGTGCCAGCAGTTCCAGGGGAGAGGGCTACACCTTC.